This T cell receptor (beta chain) was recorded in a study of breast tumors, draining lymph nodes, adjacent tissues. Overall study findings and caveats: Tumors had less TCR diversity than lymph nodes, more than nontumor tissue. The lymph node origin of tumor T cells was framed as consistent with a hypothesis, not demonstrated. The data were judged consistent with most tumor T cells coming from lymph node and expanding in tumor.

TCRdb independently ran MiXCR on the multiplex PCR reads; one entry per CDR3 protein. The sample has about 120,000 distinct CDR3 sequences; about 20% are singletons. This CDR3 contains 21 residues. Trimming pared 3 bases from V and 0 bases from J, leaving 28 bases between. Looked up from germline, CDR1 is SGHRS and CDR2 is YFSETQ. This clonotype was recorded many times. Its antigen remains unknown. Axillary draining lymph nodes of breast cancer patients supplied the node samples. V usage is TRBV5-1 and J usage is TRBJ2-1, with D perhaps TRBD2 (7 bases). The TCR was taken from a female donor with breast cancer. Some clones in this sample may be carry-over from other donors' samples. The sequencing sample was made of axillary lymph node tissue. For the CDR3, the DNA is TGCGCCAGCAGCTCCCCGTGGGGGGGCCATTTAGCGGTGAGCTCCTACAATGAGCAGTTCTTC. This translates into CASSSPWGGHLAVSSYNEQFF.